The entry below describes one T cell receptor beta chain. Its antigen is not known. The CDR3 has 21 residues. Trimming at V came to 2 bases and at J to 6 bases, leaving 24 bases not matched to a gene. Germline CDR1 SGHAT, CDR2 FQDESV (reference sequence). During its preparation, the TCRbeta library received unique molecular identifiers. TCRdb reprocessed the PCR reads with MiXCR, giving one entry per CDR3 protein. The sample carries hundreds of thousands of distinct CDR3 sequences, nearly 8% recorded once. The data were obtained in a study of T-cell reconstitution after alpha-beta-depleted transplantation in children. Study-wide results and limits: T cells produced anew were the main source of T-cell counts and diversity one year after transplant. From surviving recipient T cells and thymic progenitors came the high day-60 TCRbeta diversity observed in some patients. About two months after transplant, alpha-beta T cells reportedly came from several hundred expanded graft clones.

The genes are TRBV11-1 and TRBJ1-5; 8 bases are a match to TRBD1. This clonotype was sampled from a female patient aged 2 to 10 who had a stem cell transplant for Fanconi anemia, so the T cells may come from the graft donor. The sequencing used peripheral blood, collected 360 days after TCRalphabeta/CD19-depleted stem cell transplant. CDR3 loop: CASSLLPKGDRQLLRTQPQHF. DNA of the CDR3: TGTGCCAGCAGCTTACTACCTAAGGGGGACAGGCAACTACTTAGGACTCAGCCCCAGCATTTT.